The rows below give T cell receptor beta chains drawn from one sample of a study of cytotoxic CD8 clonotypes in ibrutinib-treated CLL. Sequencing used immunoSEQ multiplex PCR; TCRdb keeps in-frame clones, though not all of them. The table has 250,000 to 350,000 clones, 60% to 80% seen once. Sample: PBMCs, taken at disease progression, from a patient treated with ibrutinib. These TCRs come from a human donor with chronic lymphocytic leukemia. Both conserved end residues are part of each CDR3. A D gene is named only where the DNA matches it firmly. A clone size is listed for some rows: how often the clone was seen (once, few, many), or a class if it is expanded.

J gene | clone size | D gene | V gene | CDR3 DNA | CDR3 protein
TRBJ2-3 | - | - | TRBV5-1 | TGCGCCAGCAGCTTGGGACTAGTATCAGATACGCAGTATTTT | CASSLGLVSDTQYF
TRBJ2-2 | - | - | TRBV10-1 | TGCGCCAGCAGTACCAGGGGCGCCGGGGAGCTGTTTTTT | CASSTRGAGELFF
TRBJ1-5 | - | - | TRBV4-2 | TGTGCCAGCAGCCCGACAGCCTTTAGCAATCAGCCCCAGCATTTT | CASSPTAFSNQPQHF
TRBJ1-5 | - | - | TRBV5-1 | TGCGCCAGCAGCTTGAACAGCAATCAGCCCCAGCATTTT | CASSLNSNQPQHF
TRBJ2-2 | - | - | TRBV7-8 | TGTGCCAGCAGCTTAGTAGTGGCCGGGGAGCTGTTTTTT | CASSLVVAGELFF
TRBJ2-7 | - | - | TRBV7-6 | TGTGCCAGCAGCTTAGGTCACGGTTCCGGGGGCTTCTCCTACGAGCAGTACTTC | CASSLGHGSGGFSYEQYF
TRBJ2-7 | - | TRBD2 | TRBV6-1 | TGTGCCAGCAGTGAAATGACTAGCGGACTCTACGAGCAGTACTTC | CASSEMTSGLYEQYF
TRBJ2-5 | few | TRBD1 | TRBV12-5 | TGTGCTAGTGGTTTTGAGGGGGCGCCCCAGTACTTC | CASGFEGAPQYF
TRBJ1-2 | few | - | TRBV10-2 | TGCGCCAGCAGTGAGTCACAGAAATATGGCTACACCTTC | CASSESQKYGYTF
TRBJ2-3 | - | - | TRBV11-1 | TGTGCCAGCAGCTCGCCGCCGGGAAAGCAGTTGGATACGCAGTATTTT | CASSSPPGKQLDTQYF
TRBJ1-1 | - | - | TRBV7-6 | TGTGCCAGCAGCTCCATCGGGGAGACTGAAGCTTTCTTT | CASSSIGETEAFF
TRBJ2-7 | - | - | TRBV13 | TGTGCCAGCAGCCCCGCCGGGACGGGAAGCTACGAGCAGTACTTC | CASSPAGTGSYEQYF
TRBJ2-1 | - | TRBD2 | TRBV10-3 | TGTGCCATCAGTGGGGGTGGGGTAGCGGGGAGCTCCTACAATGAGCAGTTCTTC | CAISGGGVAGSSYNEQFF
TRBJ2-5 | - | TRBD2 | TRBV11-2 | TGTGCCAGCAGCTCTCACCCTCGGGGGGGGTACCAAGAGACCCAGTACTTC | CASSSHPRGGYQETQYF
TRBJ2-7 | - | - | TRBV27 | TGTGCCAGCAGCACCCCCTACGAGCAGTACTTC | CASSTPYEQYF
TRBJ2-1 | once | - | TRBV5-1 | TGCGCCAGCAGCTTGGAGACAGCCTACAATGAGCAGTTCTTC | CASSLETAYNEQFF
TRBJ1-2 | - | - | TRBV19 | TGTGCCAGTACCGAGGACAGCCCAGGGTATGGCTACACCTTC | CASTEDSPGYGYTF
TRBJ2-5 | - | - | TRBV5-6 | TGTGCCAGCAGCTGGAATAAGGGTTCCCAGTACTTC | CASSWNKGSQYF
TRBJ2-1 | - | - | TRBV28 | TGTGCCAGCAGCCTCGCTCGGGCCGGTGAGCAGTTCTTC | CASSLARAGEQFF
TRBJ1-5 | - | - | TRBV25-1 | TGTGCCAGCAGTGAAACACAGACAGGCCGCGGCGATCAGCCCCAGCATTTT | CASSETQTGRGDQPQHF
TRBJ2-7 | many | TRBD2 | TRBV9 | TGTGCCAGCAGCGCGGGACTAGCGGCGACCTACGAGCAGTACTTC | CASSAGLAATYEQYF
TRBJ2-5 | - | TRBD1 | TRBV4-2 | TGTGCCAGCAGCCAAGGATACAGGGGGCAAGAGACCCAGTACTTC | CASSQGYRGQETQYF
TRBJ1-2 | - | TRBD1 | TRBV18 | TGTGCCAGCTCACAGGGACAGGGGAATGGCTACACCTTC | CASSQGQGNGYTF